This entry lists 8 T cell receptor beta chains sequenced from one sample in a study of T cells in Graves' hyperthyroidism and ophthalmopathy. Using RNA transcripts as the source, TCR beta CDR3 regions were amplified. HTBI primers were used for first-round RT-PCR of the TCR CDR3. From the multiplex PCR reads, TCRdb called clonotypes with MiXCR, one entry per CDR3 protein. The sample lists some 370,000 distinct CDR3 sequences, over 13% occurring once. The sequenced sample consisted of blood. These receptor sequences come from a man in his fifties or sixties with Graves' ophthalmopathy.

In its sample, this clonotype was seen many times. This chain links TRBV30 with TRBJ1-1; D is unclear. In germline, CDR1 is GTSNPN, CDR2 SVGIG (reference sequence). The V gene lost 8 bases and the J gene lost 11 bases, with 15 bases spanning the gap. The length of the CDR3 is 10 residues. CDR3 nucleotides: TGTGCCCTAGGTCAGTACTTGGCTTTCTTT. Translated, it gives CALGQYLAFF.

The table lists this clonotype with many counts. The chain recombines TRBV11-1 with TRBJ1-1; D remains ambiguous. V shed 3 bases and J shed 0 bases, with 11 bases lying between them. The CDR3 consists of 15 residues. Germline values: CDR1 SGHAT, CDR2 FQDESV (reference sequence). The CDR3 protein is CASSFNRNMNTEAFF. The CDR3 nucleotides read TGTGCCAGCAGCTTCAACCGGAACATGAACACTGAAGCTTTCTTT.

In its sample, this clonotype was seen a few times. V usage is TRBV2 and J usage is TRBJ2-7; D is perhaps TRBD2 (6 bases). Per germline, CDR1 SNHLY and CDR2 FYNNEI. V was cut by 5 bases and J by 7 bases, with 6 bases left in between. The CDR3 totals 10 residues. CDR3 DNA sequence: TGTGCCAGCAGTCGGGGGGAGCAGTACTTC. Translating it yields CASSRGEQYF.

This chain connects TRBV12-3 or TRBV12-4 to TRBJ2-7; 8 nucleotides agree with TRBD2. Unmatched junction bases numbered 10, after V lost 3 bases and J lost 6 bases. The CDR3 covers 15 residues. CDR3 protein: CASSFQGLAGAEQYF. The CDR3 region has the DNA TGTGCCAGCAGTTTTCAAGGGCTAGCGGGCGCCGAGCAGTACTTC.

This clonotype occurred many times. The chain is built from TRBV12-3 or TRBV12-4 and TRBJ2-1; 10 bases are shared with TRBD2. The junction had 9 bases not matched to a gene; V was cut back by 5 bases and J by 8 bases. The CDR3 runs 15 residues. CDR3 nucleotides: TGTGCCAGCAGTCCTTCTAGCGGGAGATCGTATGAGCAGTTCTTC. This gives the protein CASSPSSGRSYEQFF.

J is TRBJ2-3 and V is TRBV6-5, with D uncertain. V was cut by 7 bases and J by 0 bases, with 11 bases left in between. The germline CDR1 and CDR2 sequences are MNHEY and SVGAGI. The CDR3 contains 14 residues. The CDR3 is CASISSTSTDTQYF. In DNA, the CDR3 is TGTGCCAGCATTAGTAGCACTAGCACAGATACGCAGTATTTT.

This clonotype was seen more than once but under ten times. The chain couples TRBV6-4 to TRBJ2-3, with 8 bases fitting TRBD1. Germline V gives CDR1 MRHNA, CDR2 SNTAGT. The CDR3 spans 15 residues. V was clipped by 3 bases and J by 2 bases; unmatched bases: 4. The CDR3 DNA reads TGTGCCAGCAGTGAGGAGGACAGGGTCACAGATACGCAGTATTTT. It yields the protein CASSEEDRVTDTQYF.

Worth noting for this clonotype: A much larger clone sits a single nucleotide away, making a read error possible. This sequence joins TRBV5-1 and TRBJ2-7, with D perhaps being TRBD1 or TRBD2 (5 bases each). This CDR3 contains 14 residues. The V end lost 8 bases, the J end lost 0 bases, and 15 bases lay between the germline ends. The germline CDR1 and CDR2 sequences are SGHRS and YFSETQ. The CDR3 region has the DNA TGCGCCAGAGTACCGGGACGGTACTCCTACGAGCAGTACTTC. As protein: CARVPGRYSYEQYF.